This T cell receptor beta chain was documented in a study of EBV T-cell therapy then PD-1 blockade in nasopharyngeal carcinoma. A remark on this clone: Its antigen is undetermined.

Data came from immunoSEQ multiplex PCR; TCRdb stores just in-frame clones and leaves some out. Here the sample spans roughly 20,000 clones, 84% being singletons. Indicated treatment: AdE1-LMPpoly-expanded autologous EBV-specific T-cell therapy followed by anti-PD-1 nivolumab. The CDR3 consists of 14 residues. CDR1 and CDR2 (germline): MNHNS, SASEGT. Trimming cost V 3 bases and J 4 bases, with 9 bases left between them. The receptor comes from a man aged 35-49 years with nasopharyngeal carcinoma. Sequences were derived from CD8+ T cells from blood, sampled at approximately day 31 from a patient whose treatment included autologous EBV-specific T cells and nivolumab. This chain connects TRBV6-1 to TRBJ2-2; tentative D call: TRBD2 (5 bases). DNA for the CDR3: TGTGCCAGCAGTGATGGAGGTGGCACCGGGGAGCTGTTTTTT. Residues: CASSDGGGTGELFF.